The 22 T cell receptor beta chains listed next were all sequenced from one sample in a study of regulatory T cells in long-lasting Graves disease. iRepertoire HTBI primers and Arm-PCR of CDR3 regions built TCR beta libraries. Using its own MiXCR run on the multiplex PCR reads, TCRdb lists one record per CDR3 protein. The sample has about 350,000 distinct CDR3 sequences; 16% are singletons. Time point specified: newly diagnosed GD, antithyroid drugs for less than 3 months. TCR sequences were obtained from RNA taken from PBMCs. This same sample was also taken into another study, of T cells in Graves' hyperthyroidism and ophthalmopathy.

Sequenced here: peripheral blood mononuclear cells (PBMCs), sampled at new diagnosis, from a patient treated with antithyroid drugs. The receptors shown here come from a middle-aged man with Graves disease.

The chain joins TRBV5-4 to TRBJ1-1; D is possibly TRBD1 (6 bases). Germline CDR1 SGHNT, CDR2 YYREEE (reference sequence). The CDR3 contains 15 residues. The V gene lost 6 bases and the J gene lost 4 bases, with 19 bases spanning the gap. CDR3 in DNA: TGTGCCAGCAACGAACAACAGGGTAGGGTCACTGAAGCTTTCTTT. It encodes CASNEQQGRVTEAFF.

This clonotype was recorded at least ten times. V and J are TRBV29-1 and TRBJ2-7; D is uncertain. The CDR3 contains 12 residues. Trimming shortened V by 3 bases and J by 0 bases, and 6 bases separated the two germline ends. Germline CDR1 reads SQVTM; CDR2 reads ANQGSEA. The CDR3 protein is CSVEGSSYEQYF. The CDR3 DNA is TGCAGCGTTGAGGGCAGCTCCTACGAGCAGTACTTC.

This clonotype was observed a handful of times. The germline gene is not matched at one end of the junction; a read error may be the cause. The rearrangement uses TRBV3-1 and TRBJ2-2; D might be TRBD2 (6 bases). Germline-derived CDR1 and CDR2 are LGHDT and YNNKEL (reference sequence). This CDR3 has 19 amino acids. The CDR3: CTSSHLMGRENSNTGELFF. In DNA form, the CDR3 reads TGTACCAGCAGCCATCTCATGGGGCGGGAAAACTCGAACACCGGGGAGCTGTTTTTT.

This clonotype occurred a few times. As DNA, the CDR3 is TGTGCCTGGAGTGTACACGGCGGGGCGGGAGATACGCAGTATTTT. This sequence encodes CAWSVHGGAGDTQYF. The chain is built from TRBV30 and TRBJ2-3; D is perhaps TRBD2 (6 bases). Germline-derived CDR1 and CDR2 are GTSNPN and SVGIG (reference sequence). V was pared by 0 bases and J by 5 bases, with 15 bases between. This CDR3 region has 15 residues.

This clonotype appeared many times. V usage is TRBV28 and J usage is TRBJ1-2; TRBD1 might be the D (5 bases). Germline V CDR1 and CDR2: MDHEN, SYDVKM. The CDR3 runs to 15 residues. Between the trimmed V and J ends, which lost 3 bases and 6 bases, there was a span of 17 bases. CDR3 sequence: CASSLVLGRGNGYTF. CDR3 nucleotides: TGTGCCAGCAGTTTGGTTCTGGGGCGTGGAAATGGCTACACCTTC.

This clonotype was detected many times. This chain joins TRBV11-1 and TRBJ2-3; D is possibly TRBD2 (7 bases). V was clipped by 3 bases and J by 0 bases, with 13 bases between them. This CDR3 contains 16 residues. Germline values: CDR1 SGHAT, CDR2 FQDESV (reference sequence). The chain's CDR3 is CASSLGAGESTDTQYF. CDR3 sequence (DNA): TGTGCCAGCAGCTTGGGGGCGGGGGAGAGCACAGATACGCAGTATTTT.

On this clonotype: Germline is not matched at one junction end, which may reflect a read error. The V call is TRBV10-3, the J call TRBJ1-3; TRBD1 is a possible D gene (5 bases). The CDR3 is made up of 16 amino acids. The V gene's germline CDR1 is ENHRY and CDR2 SYGVKD. This CDR3 reads CATSVRDSSSGNTVYF. CDR3 nucleotide sequence: TGTGCCACCTCAGTCCGGGACTCGAGCTCTGGAAACACCGTATATTTT.

This clonotype was counted between two and nine times. The chain combines TRBV4-2 with TRBJ1-5; 7 nucleotides match TRBD1. The CDR3 contains 14 residues. V gave up 3 bases and J gave up 7 bases; unmatched junction bases: 6. The germline V gene has CDR1 LGHNA and CDR2 YNFKEQ. The CDR3, as DNA: TGTGCCAGCAGCCAGGACAGGCACCTACAGCCCCAGCATTTT. It codes for CASSQDRHLQPQHF.

This clonotype was found many times. This sequence joins TRBV5-1 and TRBJ2-5; 8 nucleotides match TRBD1. V was clipped by 7 bases and J by 1 base; unmatched bases: 9. Looked up from germline, CDR1 is SGHRS and CDR2 is YFSETQ. This CDR3 region has 15 residues. In DNA form, the CDR3 reads TGCGCCAGCTTACTAATGGGACAGGCCCAAGAGACCCAGTACTTC. It translates to CASLLMGQAQETQYF.

This clonotype was seen ten or more times. V and J are TRBV20-1 and TRBJ1-4; D ambiguous. Germline assignment: CDR1 DFQATT and CDR2 SNEGSKA (reference sequence). The CDR3 has 15 amino acids. V lost 3 bases and J lost 4, with 15 bases in between. The CDR3: CSASRPREGNEKLFF. The CDR3 nucleotides are TGCAGTGCTAGTCGGCCCCGCGAGGGTAATGAAAAACTGTTTTTT.

This clonotype was seen at least ten times. The chain uses TRBV2 and TRBJ1-1; D possibly corresponds to TRBD1 (5 bases). The V end was cut by 7 bases, the J end by 0 bases, with 9 bases between. The CDR3 totals 13 residues. Germline assignment: CDR1 SNHLY and CDR2 FYNNEI. CDR3 sequence: CASNRQLNTEAFF. CDR3 DNA sequence: TGTGCCAGCAATAGACAGTTGAACACTGAAGCTTTCTTT.

This clonotype has a count of ten or more. The chain links TRBV28 to TRBJ1-1; D ambiguous. This CDR3 spans 14 amino acids. CDR1 is MDHEN and CDR2 is SYDVKM in the germline V gene. Trimming shortened V by 5 bases and J by 2 bases, and 12 bases separated the two germline ends. DNA for the CDR3: TGTGCCAGCAGTCCACCGACCGATAACACTGAAGCTTTCTTT. It codes for CASSPPTDNTEAFF.

The sample holds many counts of this clonotype. The chain is built from TRBV5-1 and TRBJ2-7, with TRBD1 as a possible D gene (6 bases). CDR3 size: 16 residues. Between the trimmed V and J ends, which lost 2 bases and 2 bases, there was a span of 17 bases. Germline CDR1 reads SGHRS; CDR2 reads YFSETQ. The CDR3 bases are TGCGCCAGCAGCTTTTTTAAGGGTGACAGGCCCTACGAGCAGTACTTC. It yields the protein CASSFFKGDRPYEQYF.

This clonotype was detected ten times or more. V and J are TRBV6-1 and TRBJ2-2; D not certain. Germline V CDR1 and CDR2: MNHNS, SASEGT. The V end was cut by 6 bases, the J end by 4 bases, with 12 bases between. The CDR3 length is 14 residues. Written as DNA, the CDR3 is TGTGCCAGCAGCCAAGGGCGCGTCACCGGGGAGCTGTTTTTT. It is translated as CASSQGRVTGELFF.

V usage is TRBV7-9 and J usage is TRBJ2-1; perhaps TRBD2 as D (5 bases). The CDR3 has 16 residues. Deletions cut 5 bases from V and 4 bases from J, with 18 bases between. Germline lookup yields CDR1 SEHNR and CDR2 FQNEAQ (reference sequence). CDR3 sequence (DNA): TGTGCCAGCAGCATCGGCCCGGGGAGTGGGTACAATGAGCAGTTCTTC. Amino acids: CASSIGPGSGYNEQFF. Filled out from reference TRBV7-9 and TRBJ2-1, the complete variable domain reads DTGVSQNPRHKITKRGQNVTFRCDPISEHNRLYWYRQTLGQGPEFLTYFQNEAQLEKSRLLSDRFSAERPKGSFSTLEIQRTEQGDSAMYLCASSIGPGSGYNEQFFGPGTRLTVL.

On this clonotype: One base separates it from a far larger clone, so it is likely a read error. V and J are TRBV5-1 and TRBJ2-4, with a possible D match to TRBD2 (5 bases). CDR1 SGHRS and CDR2 YFSETQ come from the germline V gene. This CDR3 is 15 amino acids long. The V gene lost 0 bases and the J gene lost 13 bases, with 20 bases spanning the gap. As DNA, the CDR3 is TGCGCCAGCAGCTTGGGCGGAGGATTGCCCAATGAGCAGTACTTC. Amino acids: CASSLGGGLPNEQYF.

This clonotype was observed at least ten times. This rearrangement joins TRBV2 to TRBJ1-1, with a weak D call TRBD1 (5 bases). Trimming pared 2 bases from V and 4 bases from J, leaving 8 bases between. The CDR3 is 13 amino acids. Germline values: CDR1 SNHLY, CDR2 FYNNEI. The CDR3 loop reads CASSERGGTEAFF. Here the CDR3 DNA reads TGTGCCAGCAGTGAACGGGGGGGCACTGAAGCTTTCTTT.

This clonotype has more than one count but fewer than ten. This may be a read error, as it is one base from a much larger clone. V and J are TRBV28 and TRBJ1-1; D unclear. Deletions cut 5 bases from V and 3 bases from J, with 10 bases between. The germline V gene has CDR1 MDHEN and CDR2 SYDVKM. There are 13 residues in the CDR3. CDR3: CASSVSMDTEAFF. In DNA, the CDR3 is TGTGCCAGCAGTGTATCAATGGACACTGAAGCTTTCTTT.

This clonotype was seen only a few times. The rearrangement uses TRBV9 and TRBJ2-7, with D tentatively TRBD2 (5 bases). The CDR3 extends over 15 amino acids. The V gene lost 0 bases and the J gene lost 6 bases, with 16 bases spanning the gap. Per the germline V gene, CDR1 is SGDLS and CDR2 is YYNGEE. In DNA, the CDR3 is TGTGCCAGCAGCGTAGCGGGATTACCCTCCAGCGAGCAGTACTTC. The encoded protein is CASSVAGLPSSEQYF.

This clonotype was counted between two and nine times. A much larger clone sits a single nucleotide away, making a read error possible. Because the CDR3 is missing its conserved closing phenylalanine or tryptophan, this is likely a read error. This chain connects TRBV7-3 to TRBJ2-3, with 7 nucleotides matching TRBD2. Per the germline V gene, CDR1 is SGHTA and CDR2 is FQGTGA. The J segment lost 4 bases and the V segment lost 3 bases, leaving 1 base of the junction unmatched. The CDR3 has 13 residues. The CDR3: CASSFGLADTQYL. The CDR3 bases are TGTGCCAGCAGCTTTGGACTAGCAGATACGCAGTATCTT.

This clonotype was seen ten or more times. The chain is built from TRBV12-3 or TRBV12-4 and TRBJ2-6; TRBD1 matches 8 bases. The CDR3 is made up of 16 amino acids. V lost 5 bases, J lost 2 bases, and 5 bases stayed unmatched. The CDR3 sequence: CASSPRTGTGANVLTF. The CDR3 nucleotides read TGTGCCAGCAGTCCCCGGACAGGGACTGGGGCCAACGTCCTGACTTTC.

This clonotype has at least ten counts. The gene calls are TRBV6-1 and TRBJ2-1; 11 bases align to TRBD2. Germline CDR1 is MNHNS and CDR2 is SASEGT. This CDR3 contains 16 residues. The J segment lost 8 bases and the V segment lost 7 bases, leaving 13 bases of the junction unmatched. CDR3 sequence reads: CASTGLGLAEGDEQFF. Written as DNA, the CDR3 is TGTGCCAGCACCGGACTGGGACTAGCGGAAGGGGATGAGCAGTTCTTC.